Listed below are T cell receptor beta chains from one sample, sequenced in a study of OX40 agonist ivuxolimab in advanced cancers. Assay used: immunoSEQ multiplex PCR; TCRdb lists only in-frame clones, some missing. In the table there are over 75,000 clones, approximately 90% of which are singletons. Sample: CD4+ or CD8+ T cells sorted from blood, taken in a trial of the OX40 agonist ivuxolimab. These receptors were obtained from an adult with an advanced solid tumor such as melanoma, head and neck, liver or kidney cancer. The CDR3 runs from the conserved cysteine through the conserved F or W. A D gene is named only where the DNA matches it firmly. Only some rows state a clone size, as once, few, many or a class for expanded clones.

d_call | j_call | v_call | clone_size | cdr3_aa | cdr3_nt
. | TRBJ2-1 | TRBV7-6 | once | CASSLAGNNEQFF | TGTGCCAGCAGCTTAGCCGGCAACAATGAGCAGTTCTTC
TRBD2 | TRBJ2-1 | TRBV9 | . | CASSVATPGLAGAVEQFF | TGTGCCAGCAGCGTAGCTACTCCCGGACTAGCGGGAGCCGTTGAGCAGTTCTTC
TRBD2 | TRBJ2-3 | TRBV29-1 | once | CSVDEYGLATDTQYF | TGCAGCGTTGACGAGTACGGACTAGCGACAGATACGCAGTATTTT
. | TRBJ2-5 | TRBV7-3 | . | CASSLIEQETQYF | TGTGCCAGCAGCTTAATCGAACAAGAGACCCAGTACTTC
TRBD2 | TRBJ2-3 | TRBV5-6 | . | CASSPGLPISTDTQYF | TGTGCCAGCAGCCCGGGACTACCAATAAGCACAGATACGCAGTATTTT
TRBD2 | TRBJ2-5 | TRBV7-9 | . | CASSPRTSEKTQYF | TGTGCCAGCAGCCCAAGGACTAGCGAGAAGACCCAGTACTTC
. | TRBJ2-5 | TRBV6-5 | . | CASSRVPGTQYF | TGTGCCAGCAGTCGGGTCCCAGGGACCCAGTACTTC
TRBD1 | TRBJ2-7 | TRBV7-6 | . | CASSPSGTGGFYEQYF | TGTGCCAGCAGTCCTTCCGGGACAGGGGGTTTCTACGAGCAGTACTTC
. | TRBJ2-1 | TRBV5-6 | . | CASRPDVSYNEQFF | TGTGCCAGCAGACCAGACGTATCCTACAATGAGCAGTTCTTC
. | TRBJ2-7 | TRBV11-2 | . | CASSTGGGRGGYEQYF | TGTGCCAGCAGCACTGGAGGCGGCAGGGGTGGGTACGAGCAGTACTTC
. | TRBJ2-1 | TRBV28 | . | CASSFQTANEQFF | TGTGCCAGCAGTTTCCAAACAGCAAATGAGCAGTTCTTC
. | TRBJ1-2 | TRBV28 | . | CASRSNYGYTF | TGTGCCAGCAGGTCTAACTATGGCTACACCTTC
. | TRBJ2-7 | TRBV5-4 | . | CASSLGAGPLYEQYF | TGTGCCAGCAGCTTGGGCGCGGGACCGCTCTACGAGCAGTACTTC
TRBD2 | TRBJ2-3 | TRBV28 | . | CASSPVKRGYTDTQYF | TGTGCCAGCAGTCCGGTTAAGCGGGGGTACACAGATACGCAGTATTTT
TRBD1 | TRBJ2-7 | TRBV27 | . | CASSLADRDPYEQYF | TGTGCCAGCAGTTTAGCCGACAGGGATCCCTACGAGCAGTACTTC
. | TRBJ1-2 | TRBV6-5 | . | CASSWGGAYGYTF | TGTGCCAGCAGCTGGGGAGGGGCCTATGGCTACACCTTC
TRBD1 | TRBJ1-2 | TRBV7-2 | . | CASTQDVAGTEGYTF | TGTGCCAGCACCCAAGACGTTGCAGGGACAGAAGGCTACACCTTC
. | TRBJ2-1 | TRBV7-9 | . | CASSFDRLDEQFF | TGTGCCAGCAGCTTTGACAGGTTAGATGAGCAGTTCTTC
TRBD1 | TRBJ2-7 | TRBV28 | . | CASSFSGTVYEQYF | TGTGCCAGCAGTTTCTCCGGGACAGTCTACGAGCAGTACTTC
TRBD1 | TRBJ1-5 | TRBV2 | . | CASSGQGAFQPQHF | TGTGCCAGCAGCGGACAGGGGGCTTTTCAGCCCCAGCATTTT
TRBD1 | TRBJ1-4 | TRBV7-8 | . | CASSFNSGTGVGKLFF | TGTGCCAGCAGCTTCAACTCCGGGACAGGGGTCGGAAAACTGTTTTTT
. | TRBJ2-7 | TRBV28 | . | CASNPDSTYEQYF | TGTGCCAGCAACCCGGACAGTACCTACGAGCAGTACTTC
. | TRBJ1-5 | TRBV30 | . | CAWSVGDNQPQHF | TGTGCCTGGAGTGTAGGGGATAATCAGCCCCAGCATTTT
TRBD2 | TRBJ2-5 | TRBV7-2 | . | CASSLAGGETQYF | TGTGCCAGCAGCTTAGCGGGAGGGGAGACCCAGTACTTC
TRBD1 | TRBJ1-1 | TRBV11-2 | many | CASSLTTRDSEAFF | TGTGCCAGCAGCTTAACGACCCGGGACAGCGAAGCTTTCTTT
. | TRBJ2-1 | TRBV7-2 | . | CASSLRGGLNNEQFF | TGTGCCAGCAGCTTAAGGGGCGGCCTTAACAATGAGCAGTTCTTC
. | TRBJ2-5 | TRBV28 | . | CASSGGHFQETQYF | TGTGCCAGCAGTGGTGGACACTTCCAAGAGACCCAGTACTTC
. | TRBJ2-7 | TRBV5-1 | . | CASTAENSYEQYF | TGCGCCAGCACAGCGGAAAACTCCTACGAGCAGTACTTC
. | TRBJ1-3 | TRBV5-4 | . | CASSPGGESGNTIYF | TGTGCCAGCAGCCCGGGGGGGGAATCTGGAAACACCATATATTTT
. | TRBJ1-3 | TRBV4-3 | . | CASSQDRAVSGNTIYF | TGCGCCAGCAGCCAAGATAGGGCGGTCTCTGGAAACACCATATATTTT
. | TRBJ1-3 | TRBV10-2 | once | CASGYSGNTIYF | TGCGCCAGCGGCTACTCTGGAAACACCATATATTTT
. | TRBJ1-3 | TRBV5-6 | few | CASSYDRESSGNTIYF | TGTGCCAGCAGCTACGACCGGGAAAGCTCTGGAAACACCATATATTTT
. | TRBJ2-1 | TRBV5-1 | . | CATGGPASNEQFF | TGCGCCACCGGGGGCCCGGCGTCCAATGAGCAGTTCTTC
. | TRBJ2-7 | TRBV7-9 | . | CASSFAGHDGEQYF | TGTGCCAGCAGCTTCGCCGGGCACGACGGGGAGCAGTACTTC
TRBD1 | TRBJ1-6 | TRBV7-2 | . | CASSGTGSYNSPLHF | TGTGCCAGCTCCGGGACAGGGTCCTATAATTCACCCCTCCACTTT
. | TRBJ2-3 | TRBV5-4 | . | CASSLAVARDTQYF | TGTGCCAGCAGCTTGGCGGTAGCTCGGGATACGCAGTATTTT
. | TRBJ2-7 | TRBV5-4 | . | CASSWEHSYEQYF | TGTGCCAGCAGCTGGGAGCACTCCTACGAGCAGTACTTC